This T cell receptor beta chain was sequenced during a study of graft-versus-host responses after intestinal transplantation. Background on the study: Recipients had transplants, and these were multivisceral, liver-intestinal, or isolated intestinal. Tacrolimus plus steroids were given to all recipients for around three years, preceded by anti-thymocyte globulin induction.

Germline loops: CDR1 LGHNA, CDR2 YNFKEQ. The trim removed 0 bases at V and 7 bases at J, leaving 9 bases unmatched. The CDR3 sequence is 15 residues long. Study-level findings and limits: Recipient marrow harbored GvH clones, some of which surfaced first in ileum or blood.

The protocol was immunoSEQ multiplex PCR, while the TCRdb copy is restricted to in-frame clones and leaves out a portion. Of 80,000 to 100,000 clones in the sample, less than 90% were seen once. Points on this clone: Antigen specificity is unknown.

The origin of this receptor is a human donor who received an intestinal transplant. The rearrangement links TRBV4-2 to TRBJ2-7; TRBD2 matches 7 bases. The specimen comprised unstimulated CD8+ T cells sorted from spleen or lymph node cells, sampled before intestinal transplant. The CDR3 is CASSQELSTGREQYF. CDR3 DNA sequence: TGTGCCAGCAGCCAAGAATTGTCAACCGGGAGGGAGCAGTACTTC.